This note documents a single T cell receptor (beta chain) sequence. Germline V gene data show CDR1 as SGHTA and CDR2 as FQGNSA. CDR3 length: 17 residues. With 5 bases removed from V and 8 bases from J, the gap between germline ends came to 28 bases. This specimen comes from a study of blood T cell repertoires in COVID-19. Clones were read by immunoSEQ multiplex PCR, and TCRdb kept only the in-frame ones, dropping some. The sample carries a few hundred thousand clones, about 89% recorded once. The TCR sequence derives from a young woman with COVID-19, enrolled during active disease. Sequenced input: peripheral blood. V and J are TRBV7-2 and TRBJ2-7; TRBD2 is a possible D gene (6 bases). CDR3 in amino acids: CASSRDGSGAPTRKQYF. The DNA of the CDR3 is TGTGCCAGCAGCAGAGATGGTAGCGGAGCCCCTACTAGGAAGCAGTACTTC.